This TCR beta chain was recovered during a study of Tregs in tolerant kidney transplant recipients. Study-level points and caveats: This study did not directly address biological reproducibility. Validation in larger populations is needed because few patients were studied.

TCRdb's table, derived via immunoSEQ multiplex PCR, lists solely in-frame clones and lacks some. The sample contains around 16,000 clones, around nine tenths of which appear only once. The CDR3 sequence is 18 residues long. V lost 2 bases, J lost 1 base, and 11 bases stayed unmatched. CDR1 is SEHNR and CDR2 is FQNEAQ in the germline V gene (reference sequence). Of note for this clone: Its antigen is unidentified.

Thawed PBMCs were FACS-sorted into unstimulated CD4+CD25+CD127- regulatory T cells, CD4+CD25- non-regulatory cells, CD4 and CD8 cells. This receptor was taken from a human donor in good health. Sequenced sample: CD8+ T cells from blood. This chain links TRBV7-9 with TRBJ1-2; 9 bases match TRBD1. CDR3 DNA: TGTGCCAGCAGCTTAAAACCCCATCGGACAGGGGATAACTATGGCTACACCTTC. Translation: CASSLKPHRTGDNYGYTF.